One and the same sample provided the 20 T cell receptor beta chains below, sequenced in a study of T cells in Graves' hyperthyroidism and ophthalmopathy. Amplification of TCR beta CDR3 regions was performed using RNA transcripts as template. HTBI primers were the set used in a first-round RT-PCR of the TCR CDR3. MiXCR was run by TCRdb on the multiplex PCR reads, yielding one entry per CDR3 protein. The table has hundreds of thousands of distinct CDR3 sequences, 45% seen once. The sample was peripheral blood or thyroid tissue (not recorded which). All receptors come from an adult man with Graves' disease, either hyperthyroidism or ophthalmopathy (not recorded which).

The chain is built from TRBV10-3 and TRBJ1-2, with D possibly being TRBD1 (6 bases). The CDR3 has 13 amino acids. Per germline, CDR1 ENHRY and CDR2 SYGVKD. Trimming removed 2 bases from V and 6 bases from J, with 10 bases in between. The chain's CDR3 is CAISEGQLDGYTF. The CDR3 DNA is TGTGCCATCAGTGAGGGACAGTTGGATGGCTACACCTTC.

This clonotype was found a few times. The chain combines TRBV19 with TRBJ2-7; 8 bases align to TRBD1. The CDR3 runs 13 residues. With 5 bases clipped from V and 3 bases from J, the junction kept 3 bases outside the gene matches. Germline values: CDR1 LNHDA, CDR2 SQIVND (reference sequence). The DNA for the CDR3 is TGTGCCAGTAGTCGACAGGGGTTCTACGAGCAGTACTTC. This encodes CASSRQGFYEQYF.

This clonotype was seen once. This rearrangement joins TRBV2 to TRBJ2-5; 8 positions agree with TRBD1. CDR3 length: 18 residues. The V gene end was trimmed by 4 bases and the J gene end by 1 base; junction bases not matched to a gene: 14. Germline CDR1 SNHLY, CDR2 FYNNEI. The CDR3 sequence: CASSVPEDRVTAQETQYF. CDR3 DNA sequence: TGTGCCAGCAGTGTCCCCGAGGACAGGGTGACAGCCCAAGAGACCCAGTACTTC.

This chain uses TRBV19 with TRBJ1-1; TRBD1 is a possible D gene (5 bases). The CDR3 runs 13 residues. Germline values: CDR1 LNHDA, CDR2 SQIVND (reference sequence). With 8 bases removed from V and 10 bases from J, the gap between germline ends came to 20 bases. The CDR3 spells CASRLPGRAAAFF. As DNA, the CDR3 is TGTGCCAGTCGGCTTCCGGGACGGGCGGCAGCTTTCTTT.

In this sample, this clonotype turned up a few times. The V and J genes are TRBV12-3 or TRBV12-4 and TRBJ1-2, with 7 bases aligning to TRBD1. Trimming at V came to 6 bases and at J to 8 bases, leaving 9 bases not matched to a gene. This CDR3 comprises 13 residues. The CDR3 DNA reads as TGTGCCAGCAGAAGGGACAGTGTGGGCGGCTACACCTTC. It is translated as CASRRDSVGGYTF.

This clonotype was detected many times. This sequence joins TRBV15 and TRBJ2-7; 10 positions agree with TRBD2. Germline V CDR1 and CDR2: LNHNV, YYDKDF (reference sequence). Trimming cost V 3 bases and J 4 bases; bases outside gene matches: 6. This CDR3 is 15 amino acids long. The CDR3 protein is CATSRASGSSYEQYF. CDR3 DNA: TGTGCCACCAGCAGGGCTAGCGGGAGTTCTTACGAGCAGTACTTC.

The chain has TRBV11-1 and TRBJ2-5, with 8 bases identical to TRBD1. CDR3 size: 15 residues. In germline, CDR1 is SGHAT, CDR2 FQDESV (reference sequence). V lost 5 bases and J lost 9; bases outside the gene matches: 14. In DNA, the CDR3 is TGTGCCAGCAGCCCGAGGACAGGGAACGATCAGCCCCAGTACTTC. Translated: CASSPRTGNDQPQYF.

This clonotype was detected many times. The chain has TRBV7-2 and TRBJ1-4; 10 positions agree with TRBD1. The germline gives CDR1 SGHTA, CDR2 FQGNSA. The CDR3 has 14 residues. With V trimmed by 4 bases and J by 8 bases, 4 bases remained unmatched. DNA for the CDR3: TGTGCCAGCAGCTCGGACAGGGGGAACGAAAAACTGTTTTTT. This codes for CASSSDRGNEKLFF. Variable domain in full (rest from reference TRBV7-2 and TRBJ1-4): GAGVSQSPSNKVTEKGKDVELRCDPISGHTALYWYRQSLGQGLEFLIYFQGNSAPDKSGLPSDRFSAERTGGSVSTLTIQRTQQEDSAVYLCASSSDRGNEKLFFGSGTQLSVL.

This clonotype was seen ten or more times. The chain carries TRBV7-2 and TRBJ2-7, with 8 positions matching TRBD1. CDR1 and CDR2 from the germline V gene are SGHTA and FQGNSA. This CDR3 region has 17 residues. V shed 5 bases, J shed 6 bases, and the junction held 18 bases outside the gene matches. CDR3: CASSPQRDQGAKAEQYF. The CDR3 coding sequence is TGTGCCAGCAGCCCTCAAAGGGACCAGGGGGCAAAGGCCGAGCAGTACTTC.

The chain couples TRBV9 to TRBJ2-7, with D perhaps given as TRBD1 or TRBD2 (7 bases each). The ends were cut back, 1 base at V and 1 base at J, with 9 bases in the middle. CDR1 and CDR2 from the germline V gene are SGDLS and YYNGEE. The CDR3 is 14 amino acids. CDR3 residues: CASSVQGGSYEQYF. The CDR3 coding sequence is TGTGCCAGCAGCGTACAGGGGGGGTCCTACGAGCAGTACTTC.

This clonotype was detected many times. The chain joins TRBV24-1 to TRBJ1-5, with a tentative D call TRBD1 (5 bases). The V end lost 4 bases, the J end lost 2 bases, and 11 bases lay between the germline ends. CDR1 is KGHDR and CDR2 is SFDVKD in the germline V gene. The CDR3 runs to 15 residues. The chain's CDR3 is CATSDTRDGNQPQHF. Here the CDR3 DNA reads TGTGCCACCAGTGACACACGGGACGGCAATCAGCCCCAGCATTTT.

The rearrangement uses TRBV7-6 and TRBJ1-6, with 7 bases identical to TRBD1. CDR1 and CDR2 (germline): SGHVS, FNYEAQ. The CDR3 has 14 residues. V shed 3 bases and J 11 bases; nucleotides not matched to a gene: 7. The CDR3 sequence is CASSLGTRGPPLHF. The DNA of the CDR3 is TGTGCCAGCAGCTTGGGGACAAGGGGGCCACCCCTCCACTTT.

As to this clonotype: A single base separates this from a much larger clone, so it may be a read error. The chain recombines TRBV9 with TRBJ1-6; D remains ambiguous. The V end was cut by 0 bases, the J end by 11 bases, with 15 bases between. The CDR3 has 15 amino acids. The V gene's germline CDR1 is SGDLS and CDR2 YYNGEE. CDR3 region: CASSVAAGRNPPLHF. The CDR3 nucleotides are TGTGCCAGCAGCGTAGCGGCAGGCAGGAATCCACCCCTCCACTTT.

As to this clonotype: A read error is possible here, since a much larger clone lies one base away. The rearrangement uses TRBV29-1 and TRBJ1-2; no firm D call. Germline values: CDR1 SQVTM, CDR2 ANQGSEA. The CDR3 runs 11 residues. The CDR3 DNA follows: TGCAGCGTGAGACGAACAGACGGCTGCACCTTC. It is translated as CSVRRTDGCTF. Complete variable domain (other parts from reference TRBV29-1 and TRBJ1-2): SAVISQKPSRDICQRGTSLTIQCQVDSQVTMMFWYRQQPGQSLTLIATANQGSEATYESGFVIDKFPISRPNLTFSTLTVSNMSPEDSSIYLCSVRRTDGCTFGSGTRLTVV.

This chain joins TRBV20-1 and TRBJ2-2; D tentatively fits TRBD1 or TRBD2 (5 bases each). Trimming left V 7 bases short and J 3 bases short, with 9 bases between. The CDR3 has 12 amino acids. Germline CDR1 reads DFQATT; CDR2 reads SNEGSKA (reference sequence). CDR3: CSGRGDTGELFF. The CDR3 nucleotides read TGCAGTGGCCGAGGGGACACCGGGGAGCTGTTTTTT.

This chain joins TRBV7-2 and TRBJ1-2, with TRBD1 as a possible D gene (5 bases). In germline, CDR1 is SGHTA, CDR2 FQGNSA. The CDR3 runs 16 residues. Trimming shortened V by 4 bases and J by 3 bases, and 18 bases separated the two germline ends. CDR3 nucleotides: TGTGCCAGCAGCTACGTGTCCTCTGGGGGTGACTATGGCTACACCTTC. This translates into CASSYVSSGGDYGYTF.

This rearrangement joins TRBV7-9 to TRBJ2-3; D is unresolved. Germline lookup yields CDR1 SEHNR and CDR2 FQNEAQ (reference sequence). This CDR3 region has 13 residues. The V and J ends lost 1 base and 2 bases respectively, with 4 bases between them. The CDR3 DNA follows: TGTGCCAGCAGCTTAGATGTCACAGATACGCAGTATTTT. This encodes CASSLDVTDTQYF.

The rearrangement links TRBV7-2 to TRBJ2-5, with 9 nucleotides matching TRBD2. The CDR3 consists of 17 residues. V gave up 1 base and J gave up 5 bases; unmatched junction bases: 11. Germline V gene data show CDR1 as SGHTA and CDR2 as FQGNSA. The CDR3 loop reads CASSLGGWRGGIETQYF. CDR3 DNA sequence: TGTGCCAGCAGCTTAGGGGGTTGGCGGGGGGGCATCGAGACCCAGTACTTC.

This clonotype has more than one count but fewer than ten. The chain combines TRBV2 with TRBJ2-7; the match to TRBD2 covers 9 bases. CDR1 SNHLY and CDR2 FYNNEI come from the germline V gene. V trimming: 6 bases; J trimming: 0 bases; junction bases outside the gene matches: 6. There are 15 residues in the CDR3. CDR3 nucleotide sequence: TGTGCCAGCAGAACCAGCGGGGGGCACTCCTACGAGCAGTACTTC. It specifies CASRTSGGHSYEQYF.

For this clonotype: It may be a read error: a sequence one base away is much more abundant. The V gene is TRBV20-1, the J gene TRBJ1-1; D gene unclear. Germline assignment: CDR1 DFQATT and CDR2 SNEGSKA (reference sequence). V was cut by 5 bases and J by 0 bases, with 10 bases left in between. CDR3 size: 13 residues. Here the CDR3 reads CSALILVNTEAFF. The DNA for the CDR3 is TGCAGTGCTCTGATCCTAGTGAACACTGAAGCTTTCTTT.